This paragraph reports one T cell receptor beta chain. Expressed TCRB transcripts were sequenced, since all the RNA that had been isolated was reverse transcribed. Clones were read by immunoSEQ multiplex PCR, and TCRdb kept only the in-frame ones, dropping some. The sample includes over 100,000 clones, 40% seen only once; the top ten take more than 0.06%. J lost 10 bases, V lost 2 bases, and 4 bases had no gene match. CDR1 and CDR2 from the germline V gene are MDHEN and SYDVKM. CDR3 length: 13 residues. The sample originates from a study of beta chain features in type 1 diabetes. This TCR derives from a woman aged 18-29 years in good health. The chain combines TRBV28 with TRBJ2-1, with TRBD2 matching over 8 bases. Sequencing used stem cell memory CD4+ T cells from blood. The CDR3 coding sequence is TGTGCCAGCAGTTTAATCGGGAGGGGCGAGCAGTTCTTC. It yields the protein CASSLIGRGEQFF.